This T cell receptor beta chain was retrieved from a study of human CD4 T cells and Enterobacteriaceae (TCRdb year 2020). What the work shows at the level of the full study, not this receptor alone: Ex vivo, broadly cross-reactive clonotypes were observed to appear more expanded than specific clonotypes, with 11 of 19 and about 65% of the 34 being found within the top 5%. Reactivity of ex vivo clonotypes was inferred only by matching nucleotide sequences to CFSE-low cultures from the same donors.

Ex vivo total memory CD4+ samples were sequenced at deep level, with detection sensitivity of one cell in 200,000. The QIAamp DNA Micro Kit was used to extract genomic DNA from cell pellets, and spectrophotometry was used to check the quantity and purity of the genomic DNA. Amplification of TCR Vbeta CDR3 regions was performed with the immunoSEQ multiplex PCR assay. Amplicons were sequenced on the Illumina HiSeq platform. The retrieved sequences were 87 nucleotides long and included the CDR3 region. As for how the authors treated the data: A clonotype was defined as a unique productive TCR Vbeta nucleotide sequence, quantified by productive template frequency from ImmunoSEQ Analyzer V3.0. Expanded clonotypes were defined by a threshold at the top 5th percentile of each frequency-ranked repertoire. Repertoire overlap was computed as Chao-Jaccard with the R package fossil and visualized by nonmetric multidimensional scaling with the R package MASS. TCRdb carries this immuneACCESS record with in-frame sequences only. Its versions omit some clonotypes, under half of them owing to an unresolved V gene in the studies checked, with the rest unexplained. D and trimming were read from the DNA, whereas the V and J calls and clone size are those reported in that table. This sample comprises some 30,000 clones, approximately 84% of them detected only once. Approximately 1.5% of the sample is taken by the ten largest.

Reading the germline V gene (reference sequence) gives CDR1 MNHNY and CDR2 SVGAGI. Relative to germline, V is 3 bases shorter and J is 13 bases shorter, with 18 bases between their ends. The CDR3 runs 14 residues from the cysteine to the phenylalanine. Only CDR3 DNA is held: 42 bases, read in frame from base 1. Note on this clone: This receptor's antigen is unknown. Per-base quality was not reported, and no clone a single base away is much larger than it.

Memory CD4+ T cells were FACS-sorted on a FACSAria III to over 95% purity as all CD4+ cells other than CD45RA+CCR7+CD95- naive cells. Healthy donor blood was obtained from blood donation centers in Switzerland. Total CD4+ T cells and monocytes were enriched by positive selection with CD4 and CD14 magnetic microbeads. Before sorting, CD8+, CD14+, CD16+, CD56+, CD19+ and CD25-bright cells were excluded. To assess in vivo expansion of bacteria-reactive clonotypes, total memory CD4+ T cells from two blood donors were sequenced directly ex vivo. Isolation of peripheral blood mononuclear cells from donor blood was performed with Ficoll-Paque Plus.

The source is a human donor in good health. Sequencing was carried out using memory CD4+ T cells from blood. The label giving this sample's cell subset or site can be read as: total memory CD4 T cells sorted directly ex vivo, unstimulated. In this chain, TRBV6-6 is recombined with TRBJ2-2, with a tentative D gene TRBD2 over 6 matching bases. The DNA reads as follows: TGTGCCAGCAGTTATTCCTCCGCAGGAGGGTGGCTGTTTTTT. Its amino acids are CASSYSSAGGWLFF.